What follows is one T cell receptor (beta chain) and its context. Its antigen remains unknown. These data originate in a study of shared clonotypes between healthy human individuals. Study results and limitations: Generation probabilities of non-shared clonotypes were lower (relative to those shared by all four donors).

Genomic DNA of each subset was evenly split across several immunoSEQ plates. The assay was immunoSEQ multiplex PCR, and TCRdb's table has in-frame clones only and misses some. This repertoire shows some 2.1 million clones, 85% to 95% found once; its top ten account for more than 1.5%. Naive CD8 cells lacked CD45RO and underwent positive selection for CCR7, leaving out terminally differentiated effector memory CD45RA+ cells. All of the donors resided in Nashville, Tennessee, and each was a Caucasian adult. Sequencing was done on a sample of naive CD8+ T cells from PBMCs. The clonotype originates from a young man in good health. Some clones in this sample may be carry-over from other donors' samples.

The DNA of the CDR3 is TGTGCCAGCACTCCCAGGGGGGGCGGTGGCGGGGAGCTGTTTTTT. This encodes CASTPRGGGGGELFF. The chain uses TRBV27 and TRBJ2-2; D is possibly TRBD1 or TRBD2 (7 bases each). CDR3 length equals 15 residues. The germline gives CDR1 MNHEY, CDR2 SMNVEV (reference sequence). Trimming took 7 bases from V and 7 from J, leaving 19 bases between them.